This T cell receptor beta chain was sequenced in a study of blood T cell repertoires in COVID-19. Clones were sequenced by immunoSEQ multiplex PCR, and TCRdb holds only the in-frame ones, with some missing. The sample consists of around 190,000 clones, approximately 87% of them appearing once. Germline CDR1 is LGHNA and CDR2 is YSLEER. CDR3 length: 13 amino acids. The V end was cut by 2 bases, the J end by 2 bases, with 4 bases between. This TCR came from a man aged 65-85 years with active or convalescent COVID-19. The chain recombines TRBV4-3 with TRBJ1-3, with D unresolved. The sequencing sample was made of peripheral blood. The CDR3 is CASSQQAGNTIYF. As DNA, the CDR3 is TGCGCCAGCAGCCAACAGGCTGGAAACACCATATATTTT.